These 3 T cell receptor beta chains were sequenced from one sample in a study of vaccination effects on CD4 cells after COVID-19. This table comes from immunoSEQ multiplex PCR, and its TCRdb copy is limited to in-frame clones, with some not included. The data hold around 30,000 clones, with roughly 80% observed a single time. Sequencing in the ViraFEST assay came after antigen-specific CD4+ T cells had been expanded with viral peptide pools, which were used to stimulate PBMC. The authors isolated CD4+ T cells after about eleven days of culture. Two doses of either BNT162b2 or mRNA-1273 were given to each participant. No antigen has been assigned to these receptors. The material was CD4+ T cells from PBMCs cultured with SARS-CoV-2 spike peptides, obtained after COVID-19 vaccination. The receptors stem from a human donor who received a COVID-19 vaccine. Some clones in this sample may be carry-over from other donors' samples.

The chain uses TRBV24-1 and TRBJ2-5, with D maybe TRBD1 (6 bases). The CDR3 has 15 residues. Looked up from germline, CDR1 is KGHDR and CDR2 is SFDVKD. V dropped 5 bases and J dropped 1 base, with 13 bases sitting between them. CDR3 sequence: CATSGPGTLQETQYF. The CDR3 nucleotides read TGTGCCACCAGTGGCCCCGGGACACTCCAAGAGACCCAGTACTTC.

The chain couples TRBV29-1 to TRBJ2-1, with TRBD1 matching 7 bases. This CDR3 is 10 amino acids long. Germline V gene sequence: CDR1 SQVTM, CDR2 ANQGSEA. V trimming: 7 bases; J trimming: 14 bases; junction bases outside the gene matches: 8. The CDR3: CSGRQGWEFF. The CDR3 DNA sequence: TGCAGCGGCCGACAGGGTTGGGAGTTCTTC.

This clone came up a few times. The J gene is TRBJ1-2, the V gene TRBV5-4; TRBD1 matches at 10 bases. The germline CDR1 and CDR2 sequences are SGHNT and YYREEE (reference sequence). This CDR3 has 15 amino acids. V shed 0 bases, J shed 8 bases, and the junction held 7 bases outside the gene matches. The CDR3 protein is CASSLEWDRGEGYTF. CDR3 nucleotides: TGTGCCAGCAGCTTGGAGTGGGACAGGGGAGAGGGCTACACCTTC.